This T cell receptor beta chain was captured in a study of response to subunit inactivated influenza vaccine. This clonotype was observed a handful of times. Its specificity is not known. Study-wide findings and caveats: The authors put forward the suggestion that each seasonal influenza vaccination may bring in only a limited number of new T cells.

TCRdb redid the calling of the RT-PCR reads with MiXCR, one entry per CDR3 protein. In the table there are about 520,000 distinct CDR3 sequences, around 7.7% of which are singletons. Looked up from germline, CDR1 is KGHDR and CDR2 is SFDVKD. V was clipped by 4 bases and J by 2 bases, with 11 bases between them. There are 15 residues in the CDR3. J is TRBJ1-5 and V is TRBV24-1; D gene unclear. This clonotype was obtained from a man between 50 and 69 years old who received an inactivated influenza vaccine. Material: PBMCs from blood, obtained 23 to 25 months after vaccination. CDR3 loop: CATSESATRNQPQHF. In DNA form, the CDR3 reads TGTGCCACCAGTGAGTCTGCGACCCGCAATCAGCCCCAGCATTTT.